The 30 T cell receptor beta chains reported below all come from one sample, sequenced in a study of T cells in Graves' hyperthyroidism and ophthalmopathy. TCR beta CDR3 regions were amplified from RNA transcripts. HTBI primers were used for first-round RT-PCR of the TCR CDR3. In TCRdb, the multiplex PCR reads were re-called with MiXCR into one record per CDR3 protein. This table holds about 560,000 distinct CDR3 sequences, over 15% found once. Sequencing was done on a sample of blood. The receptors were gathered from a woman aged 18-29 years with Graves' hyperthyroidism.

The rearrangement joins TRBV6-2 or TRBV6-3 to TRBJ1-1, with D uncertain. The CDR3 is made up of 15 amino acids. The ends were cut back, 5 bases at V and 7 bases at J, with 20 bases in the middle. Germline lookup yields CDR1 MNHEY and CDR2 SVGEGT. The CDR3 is CASSPKMTLGGEAFF. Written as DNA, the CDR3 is TGTGCCAGCAGTCCTAAGATGACCCTTGGCGGTGAAGCTTTCTTT.

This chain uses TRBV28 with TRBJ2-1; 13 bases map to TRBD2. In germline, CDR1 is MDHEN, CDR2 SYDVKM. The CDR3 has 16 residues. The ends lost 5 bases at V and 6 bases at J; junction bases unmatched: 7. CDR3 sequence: CASSRSGLAGSNEQFF. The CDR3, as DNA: TGTGCCAGCAGTCGATCGGGACTAGCGGGATCCAATGAGCAGTTCTTC.

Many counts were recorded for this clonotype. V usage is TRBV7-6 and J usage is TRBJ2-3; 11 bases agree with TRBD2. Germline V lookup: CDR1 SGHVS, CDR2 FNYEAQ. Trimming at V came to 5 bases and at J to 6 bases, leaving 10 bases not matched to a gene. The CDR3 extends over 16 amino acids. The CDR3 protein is CASSPPIAGGPDTQYF. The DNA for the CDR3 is TGTGCCAGCAGCCCCCCCATAGCGGGAGGGCCCGATACGCAGTATTTT.

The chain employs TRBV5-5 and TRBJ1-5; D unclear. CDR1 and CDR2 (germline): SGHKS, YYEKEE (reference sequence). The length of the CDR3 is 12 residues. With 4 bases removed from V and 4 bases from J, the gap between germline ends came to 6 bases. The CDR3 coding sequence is TGTGCCAGCAGCCACTGGAATCAGCCCCAGCATTTT. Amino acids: CASSHWNQPQHF.

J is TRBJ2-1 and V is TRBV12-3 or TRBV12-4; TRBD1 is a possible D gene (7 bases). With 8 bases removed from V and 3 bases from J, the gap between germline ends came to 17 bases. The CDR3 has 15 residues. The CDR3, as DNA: TGTGCCAGCTCACCGGGCGGGACAGTCTACAATGAGCAGTTCTTC. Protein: CASSPGGTVYNEQFF.

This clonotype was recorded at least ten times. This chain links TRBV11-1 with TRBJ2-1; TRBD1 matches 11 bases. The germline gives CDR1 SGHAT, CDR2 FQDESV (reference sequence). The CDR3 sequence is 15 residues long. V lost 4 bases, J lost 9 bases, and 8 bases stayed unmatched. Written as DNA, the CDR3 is TGTGCCAGCAGCTCCTCCGGGACAGGGGGGACTGAGCAGTTCTTC. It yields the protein CASSSSGTGGTEQFF.

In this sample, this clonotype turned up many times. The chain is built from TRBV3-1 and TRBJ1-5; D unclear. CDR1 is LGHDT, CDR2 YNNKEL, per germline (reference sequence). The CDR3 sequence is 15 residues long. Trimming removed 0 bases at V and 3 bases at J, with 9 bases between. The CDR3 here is CASSQDGVLNQPQHF. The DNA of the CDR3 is TGTGCCAGCAGCCAAGACGGGGTACTCAATCAGCCCCAGCATTTT.

CDR3 DNA: TGTGCCAGCAGCCAAGATTTCCTAGCGGGAGTGAATGAGCAGTTCTTC. Its translation: CASSQDFLAGVNEQFF. The V and J genes are TRBV4-2 and TRBJ2-1, with 10 bases aligning to TRBD2. J was trimmed by 7 bases and V by 0 bases; bases with no gene match: 6. The germline V gene encodes CDR1 LGHNA and CDR2 YNFKEQ. The CDR3 spans 16 residues.

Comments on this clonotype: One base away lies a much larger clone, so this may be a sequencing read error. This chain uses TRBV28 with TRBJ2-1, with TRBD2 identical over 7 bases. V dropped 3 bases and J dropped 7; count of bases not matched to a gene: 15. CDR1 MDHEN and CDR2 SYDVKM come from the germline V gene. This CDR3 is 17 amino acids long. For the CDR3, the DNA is TGTGCCAGCAGTTTCCGGCTTACTAGCGCGCAAAGGAATGAGCAGTTCTTC. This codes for CASSFRLTSAQRNEQFF.

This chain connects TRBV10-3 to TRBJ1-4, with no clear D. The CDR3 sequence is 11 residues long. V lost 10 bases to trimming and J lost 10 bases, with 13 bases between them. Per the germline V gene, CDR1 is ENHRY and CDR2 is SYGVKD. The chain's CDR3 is CASGEDSKLFF. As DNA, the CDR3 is TGTGCCAGCGGCGAGGACTCAAAACTGTTTTTT.

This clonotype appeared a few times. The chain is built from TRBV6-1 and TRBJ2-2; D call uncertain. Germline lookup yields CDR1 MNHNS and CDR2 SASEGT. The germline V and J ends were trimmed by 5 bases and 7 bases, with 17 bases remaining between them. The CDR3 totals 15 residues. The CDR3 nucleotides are TGTGCCAGCAGTTATTCCCCGCTTGGGGTCGGGGAGCTGTTTTTT. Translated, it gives CASSYSPLGVGELFF.

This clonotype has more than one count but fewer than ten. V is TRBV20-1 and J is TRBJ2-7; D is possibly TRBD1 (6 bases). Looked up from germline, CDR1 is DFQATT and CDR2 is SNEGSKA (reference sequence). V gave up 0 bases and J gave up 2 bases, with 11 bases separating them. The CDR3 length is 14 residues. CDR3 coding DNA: TGCAGTGCTAGAGACCCAGGGGCCGCCTACGAGCAGTACTTC. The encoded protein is CSARDPGAAYEQYF.

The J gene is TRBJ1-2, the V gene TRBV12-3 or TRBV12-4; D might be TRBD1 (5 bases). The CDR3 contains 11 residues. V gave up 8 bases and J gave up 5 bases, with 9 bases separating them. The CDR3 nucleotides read TGTGCCAGCTTCGGGGGTTATGGCTACACCTTC. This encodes CASFGGYGYTF.

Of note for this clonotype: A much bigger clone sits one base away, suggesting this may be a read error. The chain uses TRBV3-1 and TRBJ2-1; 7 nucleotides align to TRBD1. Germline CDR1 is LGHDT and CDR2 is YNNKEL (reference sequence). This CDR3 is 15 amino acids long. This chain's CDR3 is CASSQIADREHEQSF. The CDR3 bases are TGTGCCAGCAGCCAGATAGCCGACAGGGAACATGAGCAGTCCTTC.

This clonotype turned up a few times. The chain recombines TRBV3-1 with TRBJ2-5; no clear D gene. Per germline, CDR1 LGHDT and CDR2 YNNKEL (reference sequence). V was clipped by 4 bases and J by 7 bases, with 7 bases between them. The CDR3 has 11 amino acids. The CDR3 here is CASSRVGTQYF. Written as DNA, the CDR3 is TGTGCCAGCAGCCGAGTGGGGACCCAGTACTTC.

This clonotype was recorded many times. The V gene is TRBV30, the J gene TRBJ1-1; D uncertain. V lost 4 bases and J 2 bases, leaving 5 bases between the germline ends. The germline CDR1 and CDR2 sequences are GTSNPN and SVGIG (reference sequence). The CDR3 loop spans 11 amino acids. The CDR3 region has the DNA TGTGCCTGGATAGGCAACACTGAAGCTTTCTTT. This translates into CAWIGNTEAFF.

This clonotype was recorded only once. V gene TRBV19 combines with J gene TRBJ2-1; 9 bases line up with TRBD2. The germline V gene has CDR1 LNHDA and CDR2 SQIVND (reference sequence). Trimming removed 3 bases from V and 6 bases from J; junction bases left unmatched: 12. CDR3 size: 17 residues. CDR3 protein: CASSIPGGAGGGNEQFF. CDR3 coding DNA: TGTGCCAGTAGTATCCCGGGAGGGGCGGGAGGGGGCAATGAGCAGTTCTTC.

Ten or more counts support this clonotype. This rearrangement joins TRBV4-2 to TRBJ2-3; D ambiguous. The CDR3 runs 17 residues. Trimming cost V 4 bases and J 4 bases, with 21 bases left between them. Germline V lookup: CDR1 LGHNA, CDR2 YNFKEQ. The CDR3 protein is CASSLPPGQNGPDTQYF. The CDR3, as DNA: TGTGCCAGCAGCCTTCCCCCGGGCCAAAACGGCCCAGATACGCAGTATTTT.

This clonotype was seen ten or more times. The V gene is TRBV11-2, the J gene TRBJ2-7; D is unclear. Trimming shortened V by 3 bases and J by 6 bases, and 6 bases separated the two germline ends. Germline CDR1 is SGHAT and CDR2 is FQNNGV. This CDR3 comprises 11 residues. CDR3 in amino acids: CASSLTSEQYF. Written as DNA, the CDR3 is TGTGCCAGCAGCTTGACGAGCGAGCAGTACTTC.

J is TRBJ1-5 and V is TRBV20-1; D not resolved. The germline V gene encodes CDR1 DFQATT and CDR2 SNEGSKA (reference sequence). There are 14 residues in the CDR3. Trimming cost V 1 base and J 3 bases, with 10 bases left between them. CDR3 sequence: CSARVGQPNQPQHF. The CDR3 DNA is TGCAGTGCTAGAGTGGGTCAGCCCAATCAGCCCCAGCATTTT.

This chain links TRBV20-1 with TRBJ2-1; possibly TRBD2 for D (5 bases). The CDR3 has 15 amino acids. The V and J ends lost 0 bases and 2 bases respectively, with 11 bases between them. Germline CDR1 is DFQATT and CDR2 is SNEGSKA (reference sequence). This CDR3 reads CSARDPGLPYNEQFF. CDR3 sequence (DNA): TGCAGTGCTAGAGATCCGGGGTTACCCTACAATGAGCAGTTCTTC.

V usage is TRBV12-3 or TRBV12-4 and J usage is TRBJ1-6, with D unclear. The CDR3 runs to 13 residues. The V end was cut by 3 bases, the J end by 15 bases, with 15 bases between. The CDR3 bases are TGTGCCAGCAGTTTCGTTCGACCCACGGGCCTCCACTTT. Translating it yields CASSFVRPTGLHF.

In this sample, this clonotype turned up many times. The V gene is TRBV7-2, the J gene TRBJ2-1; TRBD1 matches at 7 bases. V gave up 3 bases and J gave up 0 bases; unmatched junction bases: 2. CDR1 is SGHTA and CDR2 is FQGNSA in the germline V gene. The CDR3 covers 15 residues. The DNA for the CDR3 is TGTGCCAGCAGCTTGCAGGGGGACTCCTACAATGAGCAGTTCTTC. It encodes CASSLQGDSYNEQFF.

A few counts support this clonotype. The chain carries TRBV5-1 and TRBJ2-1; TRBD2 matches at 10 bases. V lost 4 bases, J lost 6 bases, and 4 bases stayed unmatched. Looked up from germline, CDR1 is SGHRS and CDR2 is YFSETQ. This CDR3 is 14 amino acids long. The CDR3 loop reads CASSIGLAVNEQFF. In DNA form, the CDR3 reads TGCGCCAGCAGCATTGGACTAGCGGTCAATGAGCAGTTCTTC. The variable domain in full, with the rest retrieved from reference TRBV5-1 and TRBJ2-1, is KAGVTQTPRYLIKTRGQQVTLSCSPISGHRSVSWYQQTPGQGLQFLFEYFSETQRNKGNFPGRFSGRQFSNSRSEMNVSTLELGDSALYLCASSIGLAVNEQFFGPGTRLTVL.

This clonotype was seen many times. The CDR3 region is CAISELEGAEAFF. In DNA, the CDR3 is TGTGCCATCAGTGAGTTGGAGGGGGCTGAAGCTTTCTTT. The V and J genes are TRBV10-3 and TRBJ1-1; perhaps TRBD1 as D (6 bases). The CDR3 consists of 13 residues. The V end was cut by 1 base, the J end by 6 bases, with 9 bases between. Germline loops: CDR1 ENHRY, CDR2 SYGVKD.

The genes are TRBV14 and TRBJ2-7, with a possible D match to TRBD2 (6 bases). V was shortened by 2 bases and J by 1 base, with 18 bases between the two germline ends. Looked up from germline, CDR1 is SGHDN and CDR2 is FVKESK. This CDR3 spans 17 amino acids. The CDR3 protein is CASSQLSGVLGSYEQYF. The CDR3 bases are TGTGCCAGCAGCCAACTTTCGGGGGTCCTGGGGTCCTACGAGCAGTACTTC.

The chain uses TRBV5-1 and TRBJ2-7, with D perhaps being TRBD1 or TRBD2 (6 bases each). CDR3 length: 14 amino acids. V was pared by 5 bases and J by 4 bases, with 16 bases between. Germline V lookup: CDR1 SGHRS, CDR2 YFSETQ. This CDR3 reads CASRPEGVRYEQYF. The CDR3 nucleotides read TGCGCCAGCAGGCCGGAGGGGGTAAGATACGAGCAGTACTTC. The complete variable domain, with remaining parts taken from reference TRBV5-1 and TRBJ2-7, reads KAGVTQTPRYLIKTRGQQVTLSCSPISGHRSVSWYQQTPGQGLQFLFEYFSETQRNKGNFPGRFSGRQFSNSRSEMNVSTLELGDSALYLCASRPEGVRYEQYFGPGTRLTVT.

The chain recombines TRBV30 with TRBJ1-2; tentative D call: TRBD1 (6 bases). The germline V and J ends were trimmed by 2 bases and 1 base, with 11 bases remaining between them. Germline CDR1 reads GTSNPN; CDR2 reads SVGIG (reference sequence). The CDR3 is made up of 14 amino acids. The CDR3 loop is CAWSITGFNYGYTF. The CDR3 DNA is TGTGCCTGGAGTATCACAGGGTTTAACTATGGCTACACCTTC.

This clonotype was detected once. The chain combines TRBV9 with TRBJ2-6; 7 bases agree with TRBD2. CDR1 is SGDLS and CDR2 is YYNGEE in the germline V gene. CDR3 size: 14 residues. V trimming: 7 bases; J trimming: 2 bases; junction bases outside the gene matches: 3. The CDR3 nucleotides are TGTGCCAGCGGAGGGAGGGCTGGGGCCAACGTCCTGACTTTC. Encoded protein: CASGGRAGANVLTF.

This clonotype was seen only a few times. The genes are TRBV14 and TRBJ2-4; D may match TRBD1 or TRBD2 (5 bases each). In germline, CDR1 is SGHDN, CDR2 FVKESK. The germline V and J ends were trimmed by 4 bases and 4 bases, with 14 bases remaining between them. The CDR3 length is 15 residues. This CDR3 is CASSPLGEKKNIQYF. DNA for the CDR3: TGTGCCAGCAGCCCCTTAGGGGAGAAGAAAAACATTCAGTACTTC.